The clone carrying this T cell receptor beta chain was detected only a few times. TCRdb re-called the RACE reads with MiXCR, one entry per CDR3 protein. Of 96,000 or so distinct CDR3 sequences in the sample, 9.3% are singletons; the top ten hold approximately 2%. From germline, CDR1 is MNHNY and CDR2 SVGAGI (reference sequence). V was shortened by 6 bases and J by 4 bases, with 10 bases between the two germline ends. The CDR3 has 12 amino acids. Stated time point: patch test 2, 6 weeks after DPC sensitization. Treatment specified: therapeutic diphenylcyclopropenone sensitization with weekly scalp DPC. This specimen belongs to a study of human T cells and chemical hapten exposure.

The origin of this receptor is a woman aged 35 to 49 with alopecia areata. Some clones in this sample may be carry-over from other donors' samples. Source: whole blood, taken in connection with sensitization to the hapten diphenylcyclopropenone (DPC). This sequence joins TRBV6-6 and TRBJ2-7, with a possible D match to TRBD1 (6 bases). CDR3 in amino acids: CASRGGSYEQYF. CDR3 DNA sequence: TGTGCCAGCAGAGGGGGATCTTACGAGCAGTACTTC.